This paragraph covers one T cell receptor beta chain sequence. Its antigen is currently unknown. Tagging with unique molecular identifiers was applied to individual cDNA molecules. TCRdb fed the 5' RACE reads into MiXCR, producing one record per CDR3 protein. The table lists about 83,000 distinct CDR3 sequences, about 14% of them singletons. This entry comes from a study of early T cells in non-severe SARS-CoV-2 infection. Across the study: Sequencing targeted bulk RNA from unsorted whole blood, leaving chains unpaired.

V was pared by 8 bases and J by 2 bases, with 13 bases between. The CDR3 loop spans 15 amino acids. Germline CDR1 reads LNHDA; CDR2 reads SQIVND (reference sequence). Study findings and constraints: VDJdb matching skewed toward anti-spike CD8 responses, missing private and CD4 specificities.

The receptor was isolated from an adult who was a healthcare worker with PCR-confirmed SARS-CoV-2 infection or an uninfected control (not recorded which). This chain links TRBV19 with TRBJ2-6; tentatively, D is TRBD2 (7 bases). The sequencing input was whole blood. CDR3: CASLEGGTGANVLTF. Written as DNA, the CDR3 is TGTGCCAGTCTAGAGGGGGGGACTGGGGCCAACGTCCTGACTTTC.